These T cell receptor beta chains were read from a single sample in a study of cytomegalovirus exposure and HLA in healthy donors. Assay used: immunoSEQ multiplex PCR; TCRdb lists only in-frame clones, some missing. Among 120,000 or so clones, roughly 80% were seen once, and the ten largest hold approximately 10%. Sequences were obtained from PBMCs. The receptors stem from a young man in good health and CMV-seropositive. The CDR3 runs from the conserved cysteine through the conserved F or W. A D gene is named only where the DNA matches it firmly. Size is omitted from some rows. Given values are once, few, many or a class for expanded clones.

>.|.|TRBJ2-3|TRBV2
TGTGCCAGCACCTTAGAGCGGGTGTATACGCAGTATTTT
CASTLERVYTQYF
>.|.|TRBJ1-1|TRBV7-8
TGTGCCAGCAGCTTAGATATGAACACTGAAGCTTTCTTT
CASSLDMNTEAFF
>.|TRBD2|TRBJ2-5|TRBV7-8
TGTGCCAGCACCTTAAGGGCGGGGGAGGAGACCCAGTACTTC
CASTLRAGEETQYF
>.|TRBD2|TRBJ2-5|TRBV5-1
TGCGCCAGCAGCTTGGTCCGGGGGGTCCAAGAGACCCAGTACTTC
CASSLVRGVQETQYF
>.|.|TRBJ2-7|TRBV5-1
TGCGCCAGCAGCTTGGGGCAGGGCCCCTACGAGCAGTACTTC
CASSLGQGPYEQYF
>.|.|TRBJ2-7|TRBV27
TGTGCCAGCAGTATAGGGGGGGCCTACGAGCAGTACTTC
CASSIGGAYEQYF
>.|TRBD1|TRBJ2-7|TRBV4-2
TGTGCCAGCAGCCGGGCGGGACAGGGGACCTACGAGCAGTACTTC
CASSRAGQGTYEQYF
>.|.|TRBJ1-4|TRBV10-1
TGCGCCAGCAGTGACGCGGGGGACGGTGAAAAACTGTTTTTT
CASSDAGDGEKLFF
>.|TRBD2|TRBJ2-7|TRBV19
TGTGCCAGTAGTTCACGGGGGGGCGTGTACGAGCAGTACTTC
CASSSRGGVYEQYF
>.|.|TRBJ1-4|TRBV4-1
TGCGCCAGCAGCCAAGTCTTTCGGGTAACTAATGAAAAACTGTTTTTT
CASSQVFRVTNEKLFF
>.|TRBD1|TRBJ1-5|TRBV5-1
TGCGCCAGCAGCTTGGGGCAAGGGGGCATCGGTCAGCCCCAGCATTTT
CASSLGQGGIGQPQHF
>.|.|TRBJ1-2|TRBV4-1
TGCGCCAGCAGCCACCCCACAGCAGCTAACTATGGCTACACCTTC
CASSHPTAANYGYTF
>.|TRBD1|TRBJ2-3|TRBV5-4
TGTGCCAGCAGCCTGGGGACAGGGCCAGATACGCAGTATTTT
CASSLGTGPDTQYF
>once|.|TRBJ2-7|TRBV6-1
TGTGCCAGCAGTGAGCGGGGCCCCTACGAGCAGTACTTC
CASSERGPYEQYF
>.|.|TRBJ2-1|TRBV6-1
TGTGCCAGCAGTGATAGTCGTAACAATGAGCAGTTCTTC
CASSDSRNNEQFF
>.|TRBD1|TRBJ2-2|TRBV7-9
TGTGCCAGCAGCTTAGCGGACAGGGTAGCCGGGGAGCTGTTTTTT
CASSLADRVAGELFF
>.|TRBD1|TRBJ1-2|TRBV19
TGTGCCAGTAGTCCACCCGACAGGGATTGGAGAAACTATGGCTACACCTTC
CASSPPDRDWRNYGYTF
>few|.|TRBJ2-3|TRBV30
TGTGCCTGGAGTTGGGGGACTGCAGATACGCAGTATTTT
CAWSWGTADTQYF
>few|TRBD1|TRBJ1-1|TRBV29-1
TGCAGCGTTTATTCAGGGGGCTTACGGAACACTGAAGCTTTCTTT
CSVYSGGLRNTEAFF
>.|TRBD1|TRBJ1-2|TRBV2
TGTGCCAGCAGAGGACAGGGGGCGCTGAATTGGTATGGCTACACCTTC
CASRGQGALNWYGYTF
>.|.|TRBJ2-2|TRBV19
TGTGCCAGTAGTATACAGGGTTACACCGGGGAGCTGTTTTTT
CASSIQGYTGELFF
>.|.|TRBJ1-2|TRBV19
TGTGCCAGTAGTATATTCCAGGGGTATGGCTACACCTTC
CASSIFQGYGYTF
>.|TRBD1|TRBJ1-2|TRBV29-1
TGCAGCGTTGAAGAACAGGGGAACTATGGCTACACCTTC
CSVEEQGNYGYTF
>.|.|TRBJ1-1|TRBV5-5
TGTGCCAGCAGCTCGCCGGGGACACCGAACACTGAAGCTTTCTTT
CASSSPGTPNTEAFF
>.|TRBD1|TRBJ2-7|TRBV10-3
TGTGCCAGCACTTCGACAGGGGAGTCCTACGAGCAGTACTTC
CASTSTGESYEQYF
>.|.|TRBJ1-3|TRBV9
TGTGCCAGCAGCGTAGGAGGGAGTCCTGGAAACACCATATATTTT
CASSVGGSPGNTIYF
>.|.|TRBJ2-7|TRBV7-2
TGTGCCAGCAGCCAGCTGGGGGGTTACGAGCAGTACTTC
CASSQLGGYEQYF
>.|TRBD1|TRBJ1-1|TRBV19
TGTGCCAGTAGTGACGACAGGGGATCTGAAGCTTTCTTT
CASSDDRGSEAFF
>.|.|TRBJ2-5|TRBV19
TGTGCCAGTAGTATAGGCGTTATGGAGACCCAGTACTTC
CASSIGVMETQYF
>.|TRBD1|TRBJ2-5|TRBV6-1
TGTGCCAGCAGTGAAGGGACAGGCCGCCAAGAGACCCAGTACTTC
CASSEGTGRQETQYF
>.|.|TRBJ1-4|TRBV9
TGTGCCAGCAGCGTAGGGACAGATGCAACTAATGAAAAACTGTTTTTT
CASSVGTDATNEKLFF
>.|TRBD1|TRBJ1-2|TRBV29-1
TGCAGCGTCCCCCGGGACAGGACTAACTATGGCTACACCTTC
CSVPRDRTNYGYTF